This entry concerns a single T cell receptor beta chain. Assay used: immunoSEQ multiplex PCR; TCRdb lists only in-frame clones, some missing. The table shows about 380,000 clones, with around nine tenths occurring only once. The record originates from a study of blood T cell repertoires in COVID-19. The CDR3 is made up of 14 amino acids. V shed 2 bases and J shed 5 bases, with 8 bases lying between them. Germline CDR1 and CDR2: SGHRS and YFSETQ. The TCR sequence derives from a woman aged 18-29 years who had recovered from COVID-19. This chain connects TRBV5-1 to TRBJ1-6; no definite D call. Sequenced input: PBMCs or T cells enriched from blood (not recorded which). The DNA for the CDR3 is TGCGCCAGCAGCTTTGAGCGGGATAATTCACCCCTCCACTTT. Residues: CASSFERDNSPLHF.